These 13 T cell receptor beta chains share one sample of origin, sequenced in a study of beta chain features in type 1 diabetes. Overall study findings and caveats: Moderately but significantly shorter TCRB CDR3s were found in Type 1 diabetes patients in all four CD4+ subsets.

The investigators reverse transcribed all of the isolated RNA, so they sequenced expressed TCRB transcripts. TCRdb keeps only in-frame clones here, not all; method: immunoSEQ multiplex PCR. The profile shows around 130,000 clones, roughly 10% of them singletons. These TCRs' antigens remain unknown. The specimen was central memory CD4+ T cells from blood. The receptors originated from a man aged 25 to 45 with type 1 diabetes.

This chain connects TRBV5-6 to TRBJ2-5; 7 bases are shared with TRBD1. Gene TRBJ2-7 matches the end of the DNA better, so the J call may be wrong. The germline gives CDR1 SGHDT, CDR2 YYEEEE. The CDR3 runs 18 residues. Here the CDR3 DNA reads TGTGCCAGCAGCTCTCTAAGGCTTACAGGGGACCCCTCCTACGAGCAGTACTTC. Encoded protein: CASSSLRLTGDPSYEQYF.

The chain combines TRBV5-1 with TRBJ2-7, with D maybe TRBD1 (6 bases). CDR3 length: 14 amino acids. Germline lookup yields CDR1 SGHRS and CDR2 YFSETQ. V gave up 4 bases and J gave up 12 bases, with 23 bases separating them. The CDR3 DNA sequence: TGCGCCAGCAGCCCTGGGGGCTTAAACCCAGTTCTGTACTTC. It encodes CASSPGGLNPVLYF.

The CDR3 sequence: CASSQAGQGAEQYF. For the CDR3, the DNA is TGTGCCAGCAGCCAAGCCGGGCAGGGGGCCGAGCAGTACTTC. This chain connects TRBV4-2 to TRBJ2-7; 8 bases map to TRBD1. Germline CDR1 and CDR2: LGHNA and YNFKEQ. This CDR3 contains 14 residues. Trimming at V came to 1 base and at J to 6 bases, leaving 5 bases not matched to a gene.

The CDR3 is CASSSQFGRGRNEQFF. The CDR3 DNA sequence: TGTGCCAGCAGCTCCCAATTCGGTCGGGGGAGGAATGAGCAGTTCTTC. This sequence joins TRBV7-3 and TRBJ2-1, with D maybe TRBD2 (6 bases). This CDR3 has 16 residues. Germline V gives CDR1 SGHTA, CDR2 FQGTGA. Trimming cost V 4 bases and J 7 bases, with 20 bases left between them.

CDR3 nucleotide sequence: TGTGCCAGCAGAACAGAAGATACGCAGTATTTT. It codes for CASRTEDTQYF. This sequence joins TRBV6-5 and TRBJ2-3; no clear D gene. Trimming left V 6 bases short and J 5 bases short, with 6 bases between. CDR1 and CDR2 (germline): MNHEY, SVGAGI. The length of the CDR3 is 11 residues.

A few counts support this clone. V usage is TRBV7-9 and J usage is TRBJ1-3; D not resolved. This CDR3 has 13 residues. Germline-derived CDR1 and CDR2 are SEHNR and FQNEAQ (reference sequence). V gave up 5 bases and J gave up 4 bases, with 9 bases separating them. Here the CDR3 DNA reads TGTGCCAGCAGCCCGCGCAAGGGAAACACCATATATTTT. This sequence encodes CASSPRKGNTIYF.

This clone has a handful of counts. The chain combines TRBV7-2 with TRBJ2-1, with a tentative D call TRBD2 (6 bases). This CDR3 has 16 residues. Germline CDR1 reads SGHTA; CDR2 reads FQGNSA. Trimming pared 5 bases from V and 4 bases from J, leaving 18 bases between. The DNA of the CDR3 is TGTGCCAGCAGCGCCCGACTAGTTCAGGCTTACAATGAGCAGTTCTTC. Encoded protein: CASSARLVQAYNEQFF. Full variable domain (remainder filled in from reference TRBV7-2 and TRBJ2-1): GAGVSQSPSNKVTEKGKDVELRCDPISGHTALYWYRQSLGQGLEFLIYFQGNSAPDKSGLPSDRFSAERTGGSVSTLTIQRTQQEDSAVYLCASSARLVQAYNEQFFGPGTRLTVL.

The sample holds a few counts of this clone. The CDR3 bases are TGTGCCAGCAGCTACTTCCAGGGGGTGAACACTGAAGCTTTCTTT. Protein product: CASSYFQGVNTEAFF. V gene TRBV7-9 combines with J gene TRBJ1-1; 7 nucleotides match TRBD1. Germline CDR1 reads SEHNR; CDR2 reads FQNEAQ (reference sequence). The length of the CDR3 is 15 residues. The junction had 5 bases not matched to a gene; V was cut back by 4 bases and J by 0 bases.

This clone was found a few times. The chain carries TRBV18 and TRBJ2-3; 10 bases fit TRBD1. Trimming removed 2 bases from V and 1 base from J; junction bases left unmatched: 0. Per the germline V gene, CDR1 is KGHSH and CDR2 is LQKENI. This CDR3 has 15 amino acids. CDR3 protein: CASSPGTGGTDTQYF. The CDR3 DNA follows: TGTGCCAGCTCACCAGGGACAGGGGGCACAGATACGCAGTATTTT.

In this sample, this clone turned up many times. The chain carries TRBV4-3 and TRBJ1-1; TRBD1 might be the D (5 bases). Germline values: CDR1 LGHNA, CDR2 YSLEER. V was pared by 2 bases and J by 5 bases, with 15 bases between. This CDR3 is 15 amino acids long. The CDR3 DNA sequence: TGCGCCAGCAGCCAATCCAGCAGGGAGGGTACTGAAGCTTTCTTT. This translates into CASSQSSREGTEAFF.

The chain recombines TRBV4-2 with TRBJ2-5; 9 nucleotides align to TRBD2. V shed 0 bases, J shed 3 bases, and the junction held 8 bases outside the gene matches. This CDR3 has 17 residues. Germline values: CDR1 LGHNA, CDR2 YNFKEQ. CDR3 DNA: TGTGCCAGCAGCCAAGAAGGAGGGCGGGGGGGAGAAGAGACCCAGTACTTC. Amino acids: CASSQEGGRGGEETQYF.

This clone was detected a few times. This chain links TRBV4-3 with TRBJ2-1, with 8 bases aligning to TRBD2. In germline, CDR1 is LGHNA, CDR2 YSLEER. Unmatched junction bases numbered 13, after V lost 0 bases and J lost 9 bases. This CDR3 is 17 amino acids long. The CDR3 DNA is TGCGCCAGCAGCCAAGATGTGGCGCGGGGGGCGGGGGGTGAGCAGTTCTTC. This codes for CASSQDVARGAGGEQFF.

This chain links TRBV6-6 with TRBJ1-2; the D is unclear. Per germline, CDR1 MNHNY and CDR2 SVGAGI (reference sequence). The germline V and J ends were trimmed by 7 bases and 6 bases, with 15 bases remaining between them. The CDR3 spans 13 residues. CDR3: CASTVSGSNGYTF. The CDR3 DNA reads as TGTGCCAGCACCGTGAGCGGGAGTAATGGCTACACCTTC.